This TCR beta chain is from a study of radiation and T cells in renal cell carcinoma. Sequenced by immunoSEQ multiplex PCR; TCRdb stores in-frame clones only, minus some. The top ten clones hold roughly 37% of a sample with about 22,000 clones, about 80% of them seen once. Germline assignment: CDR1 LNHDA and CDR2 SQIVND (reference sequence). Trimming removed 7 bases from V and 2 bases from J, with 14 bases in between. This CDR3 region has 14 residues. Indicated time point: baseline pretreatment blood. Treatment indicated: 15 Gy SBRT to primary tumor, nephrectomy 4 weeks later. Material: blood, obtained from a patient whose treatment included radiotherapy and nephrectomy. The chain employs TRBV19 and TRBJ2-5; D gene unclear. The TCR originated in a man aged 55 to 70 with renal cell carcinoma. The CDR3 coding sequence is TGTGCCAGTATGCCCGTCGGCGCACAAGAGACCCAGTACTTC. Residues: CASMPVGAQETQYF.